These 14 T cell receptor beta chains were sequenced from one sample in a study of T cells in Graves' hyperthyroidism and ophthalmopathy (dated by TCRdb to the late 2010s). Receptor amplification or capture employed multiplex PCR. These reads were obtained on an Illumina HiSeq 2000. The TCR beta CDR3 regions were amplified from the RNA transcripts. A first-round RT-PCR of the TCR CDR3 used the HTBI primer set with the Qiagen OneStep RT-PCR kit. TCRdb handled the public reads itself, with Q25 trimming in fastp and clone calling in MiXCR, and kept productive beta chains. Each entry merges the rows of one CDR3 protein and shows their most common DNA and genes. The sample table holds more than 300,000 distinct CDR3 sequences, of which approximately 13% were seen once. The top ten constitute around 9.2% of the sample. Sequencing was carried out using blood. Receptors were obtained from a woman aged 18 to 35 with Graves' hyperthyroidism.

This clonotype has ten or more counts. The chain has TRBV10-3 and TRBJ2-3; D ambiguous. With 3 bases removed from V and 4 bases from J, the gap between germline ends came to 17 bases. Germline loops: CDR1 ENHRY, CDR2 SYGVKD. The CDR3 is 16 amino acids. The DNA for the CDR3 is TGTGCCATCAGTGACTTAGGACCGACGATAGCAGATACGCAGTATTTT. Translated: CAISDLGPTIADTQYF.

Ten or more counts support this clonotype. The chain links TRBV7-6 to TRBJ2-1; D might be TRBD2 (7 bases). From germline, CDR1 is SGHVS and CDR2 FNYEAQ. The CDR3 runs 13 residues. Trimming shortened V by 5 bases and J by 6 bases, and 11 bases separated the two germline ends. The CDR3 spells CASSPGGLNEQFF. The CDR3 nucleotides read TGTGCCAGCAGCCCGGGGGGCCTCAATGAGCAGTTCTTC. Full variable domain (missing parts from reference TRBV7-6 and TRBJ2-1): GAGVSQSPRYKVTKRGQDVALRCDPISGHVSLYWYRQALGQGPEFLTYFNYEAQQDKSGLPNDRFSAERPEGSISTLTIQRTEQRDSAMYRCASSPGGLNEQFFGPGTRLTVL.

Ten or more counts support this clonotype. J is TRBJ1-2 and V is TRBV13; D is undetermined. The V end was cut by 2 bases, the J end by 0 bases, with 4 bases between. CDR3 size: 13 residues. Germline-derived CDR1 and CDR2 are PRHDT and FYEKMQ (reference sequence). The CDR3 coding sequence is TGTGCCAGCAGCTTAAGGGCTAACTATGGCTACACCTTC. This sequence encodes CASSLRANYGYTF.

This clonotype was seen more than once but under ten times. The chain couples TRBV4-1 to TRBJ2-5; 7 bases are a match to TRBD2. The CDR3 consists of 16 residues. Unmatched junction bases numbered 9, after V lost 3 bases and J lost 2 bases. Germline CDR1 MGHRA, CDR2 YSYEKL. CDR3 in amino acids: CASSQLGLVPQETQYF. CDR3 nucleotides: TGCGCCAGCAGCCAGCTTGGACTAGTCCCACAAGAGACCCAGTACTTC.

This clonotype showed up many times. V gene TRBV3-1 combines with J gene TRBJ1-3; D call uncertain. The germline V and J ends were trimmed by 0 bases and 0 bases, with 6 bases remaining between them. This CDR3 is built from 15 residues. Germline assignment: CDR1 LGHDT and CDR2 YNNKEL (reference sequence). The CDR3 is CASSQDSYSGNTIYF. The CDR3 DNA follows: TGTGCCAGCAGCCAAGACAGTTACTCTGGAAACACCATATATTTT.

This clonotype was counted many times. The chain has TRBV27 and TRBJ2-7, with 14 bases that match TRBD2. This CDR3 is 14 amino acids long. Germline V gives CDR1 MNHEY, CDR2 SMNVEV (reference sequence). V lost 6 bases to trimming and J lost 5 bases; unmatched junction nucleotides: 3. In DNA, the CDR3 is TGTGCCAGCAGATCGGGACTAGCGGGGGACGAGCAGTACTTC. Its protein is CASRSGLAGDEQYF.

The table lists this clonotype with a few counts. The rearrangement uses TRBV4-2 and TRBJ1-3, with D tentatively TRBD1 (6 bases). Trimming cost V 2 bases and J 2 bases, with 19 bases left between them. The CDR3 has 18 amino acids. Per the germline V gene, CDR1 is LGHNA and CDR2 is YNFKEQ. This chain's CDR3 is CASSQSVNYAGAGNTIYF. In nucleotides, the CDR3 is TGTGCCAGCAGCCAATCCGTTAATTACGCAGGGGCTGGAAACACCATATATTTT.

At least ten counts were recorded for this clonotype. The chain combines TRBV7-9 with TRBJ2-7, with D uncertain. Trimming stripped 3 bases from V and 5 bases from J, with 5 bases between. Germline values: CDR1 SEHNR, CDR2 FQNEAQ (reference sequence). This CDR3 is built from 11 residues. The CDR3 bases are TGTGCCAGCAGCTTGAACAACGAGCAGTACTTC. As protein: CASSLNNEQYF.

This clonotype was seen a single time. The chain recombines TRBV6-1 with TRBJ2-1; D gene uncertain. The CDR3 consists of 14 residues. Germline CDR1 and CDR2: MNHNS and SASEGT. V lost 1 base and J 4 bases, leaving 8 bases between the germline ends. The CDR3: CASSEEQWYNEQFF. The CDR3 DNA is TGTGCCAGCAGTGAAGAGCAGTGGTACAATGAGCAGTTCTTC.

J is TRBJ1-5 and V is TRBV20-1; TRBD1 might be the D (6 bases). Trimming stripped 2 bases from V and 8 bases from J, with 13 bases between. The CDR3 spans 13 residues. Per the germline V gene, CDR1 is DFQATT and CDR2 is SNEGSKA (reference sequence). The CDR3 region is CSARWPNREPQHF. CDR3 nucleotide sequence: TGCAGTGCTAGATGGCCGAACAGGGAGCCCCAGCATTTT.

This clonotype was counted ten times or more. The V call is TRBV7-3, the J call TRBJ2-5, with 11 bases lining up with TRBD2. V was clipped by 1 base and J by 3 bases; unmatched bases: 4. CDR3 length: 16 residues. CDR1 SGHTA and CDR2 FQGTGA come from the germline V gene. As DNA, the CDR3 is TGTGCCAGCAGCTTAAGTAGCGGGGGGGAAGAAGAGACCCAGTACTTC. Residues: CASSLSSGGEEETQYF.

In its sample, this clonotype was seen many times. This sequence joins TRBV2 and TRBJ1-1; D uncertain. The CDR3 length is 11 residues. The germline V and J ends were trimmed by 6 bases and 4 bases, with 6 bases remaining between them. Germline V gene lookup returns CDR1 SNHLY and CDR2 FYNNEI. CDR3: CASSETTEAFF. The DNA of the CDR3 is TGTGCCAGCAGCGAGACCACTGAAGCTTTCTTT.

In its sample, this clonotype was seen many times. The chain recombines TRBV4-2 with TRBJ1-6; 8 bases line up with TRBD1. The V gene end was trimmed by 3 bases and the J gene end by 8 bases; junction bases not matched to a gene: 6. This CDR3 contains 15 residues. Germline values: CDR1 LGHNA, CDR2 YNFKEQ. CDR3 DNA sequence: TGTGCCAGCAGCCAGGGACAGGATGATTATTCACCCCTCCACTTT. Protein sequence: CASSQGQDDYSPLHF.

Many counts were recorded for this clonotype. The CDR3 protein is CAWSARQGVTRGYTF. The CDR3 DNA follows: TGTGCCTGGAGCGCGCGACAGGGTGTCACCCGTGGCTACACCTTC. The chain is built from TRBV30 and TRBJ1-2, with 7 bases lining up with TRBD1. The CDR3 loop spans 15 amino acids. Germline V lookup: CDR1 GTSNPN, CDR2 SVGIG (reference sequence). Germline trimming cut 3 bases from V and 7 bases from J; bases unmatched to any gene: 14.